The clone carrying this TCR beta chain appeared a single time. Its antigen is unidentified. CD4+CD25+CD127- Tregs, CD4+CD25- non-Tregs, CD4 and CD8 cells were sorted. This record comes from a study of Tregs in tolerant kidney transplant recipients. General study points: Findings come from small patient numbers and require larger validation.

Sequencing used immunoSEQ multiplex PCR; TCRdb keeps in-frame clones, though not all of them. The sample includes nearly 95,000 clones, 80% to 95% of them seen just once. The CDR3 runs to 14 residues. Trimming stripped 6 bases from V and 1 base from J, with 12 bases between. Germline CDR1 reads LNHDA; CDR2 reads SQIVND (reference sequence). The J gene is TRBJ1-2, the V gene TRBV19; D perhaps matches TRBD1 (6 bases). The material was CD4+ T cells from blood, obtained before the transplant. The TCR was taken from a human donor who received a combined kidney and bone marrow transplant. The chain's CDR3 is CASRETGLNYGYTF. The CDR3 DNA follows: TGTGCCAGTAGAGAGACAGGTCTTAACTATGGCTACACCTTC.